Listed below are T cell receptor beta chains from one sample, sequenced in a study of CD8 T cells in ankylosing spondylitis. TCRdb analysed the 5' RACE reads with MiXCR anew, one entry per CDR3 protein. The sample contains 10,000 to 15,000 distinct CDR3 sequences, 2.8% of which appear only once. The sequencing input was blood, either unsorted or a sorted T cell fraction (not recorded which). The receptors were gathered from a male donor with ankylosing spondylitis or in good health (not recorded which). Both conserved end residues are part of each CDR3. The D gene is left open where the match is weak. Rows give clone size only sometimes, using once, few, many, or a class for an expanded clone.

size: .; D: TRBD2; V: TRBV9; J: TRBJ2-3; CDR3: CASSVEPGGGTDTQYF; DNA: TGTGCCAGCAGCGTTGAGCCCGGGGGGGGCACAGATACGCAGTATTTT
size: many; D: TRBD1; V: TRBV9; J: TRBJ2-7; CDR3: CASSVEGTGYEQYF; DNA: TGTGCCAGCAGCGTAGAAGGGACAGGGTACGAGCAGTACTTC
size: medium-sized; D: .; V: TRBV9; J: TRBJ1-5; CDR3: CASSVGGDNQPQHF; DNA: TGTGCCAGCAGCGTAGGGGGGGACAATCAGCCCCAGCATTTT
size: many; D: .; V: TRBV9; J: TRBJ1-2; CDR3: CASSVTPAESANYGYTF; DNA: TGTGCCAGCAGCGTAACTCCCGCAGAATCAGCTAACTATGGCTACACCTTC
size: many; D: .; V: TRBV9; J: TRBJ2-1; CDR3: CASQGSSYNEQFF; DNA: TGTGCCAGCCAGGGGAGCTCCTACAATGAGCAGTTCTTC
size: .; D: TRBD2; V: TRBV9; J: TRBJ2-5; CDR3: CASSVGWTSGRAGETQYF; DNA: TGTGCCAGCAGCGTAGGGTGGACTAGCGGGAGGGCGGGGGAGACCCAGTACTTC
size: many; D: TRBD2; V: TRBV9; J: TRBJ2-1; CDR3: CASTRTGGYNEQFF; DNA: TGTGCCAGCACTCGCACGGGGGGATACAATGAGCAGTTCTTC
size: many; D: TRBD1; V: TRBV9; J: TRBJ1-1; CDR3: CASSVGSPQGVNTEAFF; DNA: TGTGCCAGCAGCGTAGGGAGTCCTCAGGGGGTGAACACTGAAGCTTTCTTT
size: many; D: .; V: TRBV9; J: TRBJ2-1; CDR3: CASSGSAAGSYNEQFF; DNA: TGTGCCAGCAGCGGTTCTGCCGCCGGCTCCTACAATGAGCAGTTCTTC
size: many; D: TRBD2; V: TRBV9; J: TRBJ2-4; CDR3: CASSRTSGGIAKNIQYF; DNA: TGTGCCAGCAGCAGGACTAGCGGGGGAATAGCCAAAAACATTCAGTACTTC
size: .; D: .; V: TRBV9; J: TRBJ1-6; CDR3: CASTATGAPNSPLHF; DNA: TGTGCCAGCACCGCAACGGGGGCGCCTAATTCACCCCTCCACTTT
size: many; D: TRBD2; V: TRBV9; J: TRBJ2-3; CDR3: CASSVVAGGADTQYF; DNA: TGTGCCAGCAGCGTAGTGGCGGGAGGCGCAGATACGCAGTATTTT
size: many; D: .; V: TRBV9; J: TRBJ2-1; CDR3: CASSSDSWGNEQFF; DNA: TGTGCCAGCAGTTCGGACTCCTGGGGGAATGAGCAGTTCTTC
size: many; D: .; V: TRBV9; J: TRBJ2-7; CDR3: CASGRGAYEQYF; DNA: TGTGCCAGCGGTCGAGGGGCTTACGAGCAGTACTTC
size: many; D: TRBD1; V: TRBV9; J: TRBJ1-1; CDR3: CASSSRTGSNTEAFF; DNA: TGTGCCAGCAGCTCGCGGACAGGATCGAACACTGAAGCTTTCTTT
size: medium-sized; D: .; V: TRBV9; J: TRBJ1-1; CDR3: CASSVGGGSRTEAFF; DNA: TGTGCCAGCAGCGTAGGAGGTGGGAGCCGCACTGAAGCTTTCTTT
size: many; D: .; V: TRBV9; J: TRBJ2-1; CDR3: CASSVGSYNEQFF; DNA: TGTGCCAGCAGCGTAGGGTCCTACAATGAGCAGTTCTTC
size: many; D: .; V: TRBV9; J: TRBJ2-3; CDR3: CASSVGTDTQYF; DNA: TGTGCCAGCAGCGTAGGAACAGATACGCAGTATTTT
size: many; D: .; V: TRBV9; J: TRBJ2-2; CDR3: CASSVGTGTGELFF; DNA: TGTGCCAGCAGCGTAGGCACGGGCACCGGGGAGCTGTTTTTT
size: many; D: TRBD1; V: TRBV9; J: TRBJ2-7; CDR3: CASSVAAGTGQTYEQYF; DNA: TGTGCCAGCAGCGTAGCGGCGGGGACAGGCCAGACCTACGAGCAGTACTTC
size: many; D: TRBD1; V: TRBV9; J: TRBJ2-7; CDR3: CASSPRQGQDYEQYF; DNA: TGTGCCAGCAGCCCCCGCCAGGGACAGGACTACGAGCAGTACTTC
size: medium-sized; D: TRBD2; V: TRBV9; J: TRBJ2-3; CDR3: CASSLVGTSSTDTQYF; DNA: TGTGCCAGCAGCCTAGTGGGGACTAGCTCGACAGATACGCAGTATTTT
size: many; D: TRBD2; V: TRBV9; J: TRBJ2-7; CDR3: CASSVGSGFYEQYF; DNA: TGTGCCAGCAGCGTAGGTAGCGGGTTCTACGAGCAGTACTTC
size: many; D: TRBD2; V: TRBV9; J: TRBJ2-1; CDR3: CASSAGTSGLNEQFF; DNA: TGTGCCAGCAGCGCCGGGACTAGCGGGTTGAATGAGCAGTTCTTC
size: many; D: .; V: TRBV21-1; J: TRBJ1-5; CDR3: CASSKGAPGHHSNQPQHF; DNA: TGTGCCAGCAGCAAAGGGGCTCCGGGACACCATAGCAATCAGCCCCAGCATTTT
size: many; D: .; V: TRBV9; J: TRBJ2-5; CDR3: CASSVGTAETQYF; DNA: TGTGCCAGCAGCGTAGGGACAGCAGAGACCCAGTACTTC
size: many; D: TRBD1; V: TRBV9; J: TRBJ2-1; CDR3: CASSVRDSSYNEQFF; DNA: TGTGCCAGCAGCGTAAGGGACAGCTCCTACAATGAGCAGTTCTTC
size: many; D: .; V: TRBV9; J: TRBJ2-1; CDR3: CASSATGSFSYNEQFF; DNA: TGTGCCAGCAGCGCAACCGGGTCTTTCTCCTACAATGAGCAGTTCTTC
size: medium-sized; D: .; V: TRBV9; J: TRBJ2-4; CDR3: CASSVRAGAKNIQYF; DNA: TGTGCCAGCAGCGTAAGGGCAGGAGCCAAAAACATTCAGTACTTC
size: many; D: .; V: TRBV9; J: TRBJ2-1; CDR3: CASSVELSYNEQFF; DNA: TGTGCCAGCAGCGTAGAGCTTTCCTACAATGAGCAGTTCTTC
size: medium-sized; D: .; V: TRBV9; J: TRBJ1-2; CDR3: CASSPEIGGLGYGYTF; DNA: TGTGCCAGCAGCCCCGAAATTGGGGGGTTGGGCTATGGCTACACCTTC
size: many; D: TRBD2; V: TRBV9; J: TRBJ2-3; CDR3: CASSVAGTSGPTDTQYF; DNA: TGTGCCAGCAGCGTAGCAGGGACTAGCGGGCCCACAGATACGCAGTATTTT
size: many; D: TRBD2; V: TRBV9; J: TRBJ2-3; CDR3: CASSARGSGGGLDTQYF; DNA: TGTGCCAGCAGCGCGCGAGGTAGCGGGGGGGGACTAGATACGCAGTATTTT
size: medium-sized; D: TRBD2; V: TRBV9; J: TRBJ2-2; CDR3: CASSRAGETGELFF; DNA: TGTGCCAGCAGCCGTGCGGGGGAGACCGGGGAGCTGTTTTTT
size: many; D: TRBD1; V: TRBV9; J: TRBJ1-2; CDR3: CASSVGGQGSGYTF; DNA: TGTGCCAGCAGCGTAGGAGGACAGGGGTCTGGCTACACCTTC
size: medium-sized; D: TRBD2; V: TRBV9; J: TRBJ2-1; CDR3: CASSVAGGRAENEQFF; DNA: TGTGCCAGCAGCGTAGCTGGCGGGAGGGCCGAAAATGAGCAGTTCTTC
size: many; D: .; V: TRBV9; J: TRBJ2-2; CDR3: CASSVRPTPNTGELFF; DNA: TGTGCCAGCAGCGTACGTCCGACTCCGAACACCGGGGAGCTGTTTTTT
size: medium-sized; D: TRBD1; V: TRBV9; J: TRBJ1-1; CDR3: CASKVGQGATEAFF; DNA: TGTGCCAGCAAAGTCGGACAGGGGGCAACTGAAGCTTTCTTT
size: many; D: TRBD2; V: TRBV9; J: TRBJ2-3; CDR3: CASSPVLADADTQYF; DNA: TGTGCCAGCAGCCCCGTCCTAGCGGATGCAGATACGCAGTATTTT
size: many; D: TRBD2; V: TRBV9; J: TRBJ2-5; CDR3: CASSAGTSGAGETQYF; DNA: TGTGCCAGCAGCGCCGGGACTAGCGGGGCGGGGGAGACCCAGTACTTC
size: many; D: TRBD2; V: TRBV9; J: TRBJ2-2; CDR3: CASSARGAGGPSGELFF; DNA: TGTGCCAGCAGCGCCAGAGGGGCGGGGGGGCCCTCCGGGGAGCTGTTTTTT
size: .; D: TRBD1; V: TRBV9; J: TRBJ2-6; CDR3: CASSVFDRGGIGANVLTF; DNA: TGTGCCAGCAGCGTCTTCGACAGGGGCGGGATTGGGGCCAACGTCCTGACTTTC
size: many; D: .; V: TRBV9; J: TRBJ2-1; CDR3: CASSAAIGGGYNEQFF; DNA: TGTGCCAGCAGCGCCGCTATTGGAGGGGGGTACAATGAGCAGTTCTTC
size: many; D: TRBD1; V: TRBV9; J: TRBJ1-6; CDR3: CASSDPGGQGHSPLHF; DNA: TGTGCCAGCAGCGATCCTGGGGGACAGGGACATTCACCCCTCCACTTT
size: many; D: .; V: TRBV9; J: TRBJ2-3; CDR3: CASSVGAKEGNTQYF; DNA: TGTGCCAGCAGCGTAGGGGCCAAAGAGGGGAATACGCAGTATTTT
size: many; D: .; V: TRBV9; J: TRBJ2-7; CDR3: CASSADTTSISYEQYF; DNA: TGTGCCAGCAGCGCGGACACGACTTCAATCTCCTACGAGCAGTACTTC
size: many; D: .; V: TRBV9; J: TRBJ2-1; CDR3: CASSVGPTSYNEQFF; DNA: TGTGCCAGCAGCGTAGGGCCTACCTCCTACAATGAGCAGTTCTTC
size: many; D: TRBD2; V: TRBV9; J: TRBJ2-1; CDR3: CASSTSGTTDSYNEQFF; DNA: TGTGCCAGCAGCACTTCCGGGACTACCGATTCCTACAATGAGCAGTTCTTC
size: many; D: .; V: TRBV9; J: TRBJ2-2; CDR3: CASSETHVRPGELFF; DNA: TGTGCCAGCAGCGAGACCCATGTACGACCCGGGGAGCTGTTTTTT
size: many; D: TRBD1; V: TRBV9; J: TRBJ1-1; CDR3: CASSVGTGGAVTEAFF; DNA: TGTGCCAGCAGCGTAGGCACAGGGGGCGCGGTCACTGAAGCTTTCTTT
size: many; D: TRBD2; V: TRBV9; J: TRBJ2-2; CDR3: CASSVDPGRGGLGELFF; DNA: TGTGCCAGCAGCGTAGACCCGGGGCGGGGGGGCCTCGGGGAGCTGTTTTTT
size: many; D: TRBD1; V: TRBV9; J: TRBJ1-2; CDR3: CASSPKQGGVYGYTF; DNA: TGTGCCAGCAGCCCAAAGCAGGGGGGAGTCTATGGCTACACCTTC
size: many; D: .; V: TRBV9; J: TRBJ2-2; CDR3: CASSVAGDLGELFF; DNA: TGTGCCAGCAGCGTAGCGGGGGATTTAGGGGAGCTGTTTTTT
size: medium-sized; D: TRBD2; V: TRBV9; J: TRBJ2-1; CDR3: CASSVGTSYYNEQFF; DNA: TGTGCCAGCAGCGTAGGGACTAGCTACTACAATGAGCAGTTCTTC